These 8 T cell receptor beta chains were sequenced from one sample in a study of blood T cell repertoires in COVID-19. Only in-frame clones appear in the TCRdb table, and some are missing; sequencing was by immunoSEQ multiplex PCR. The sample yields over 250,000 clones, around 83% seen once. Sequences were obtained from PBMCs or T cells enriched from blood (not recorded which). Receptors originate from a man in his forties who had been exposed to COVID-19.

This clone was found many times. This chain connects TRBV30 to TRBJ1-5; D might be TRBD1 (6 bases). Trimming shortened V by 1 base and J by 2 bases, and 6 bases separated the two germline ends. In germline, CDR1 is GTSNPN, CDR2 SVGIG (reference sequence). The CDR3 sequence is 13 residues long. The CDR3 here is CAWSAGGNQPQHF. The CDR3 region has the DNA TGTGCCTGGAGTGCAGGGGGCAATCAGCCCCAGCATTTT.

The table lists this clone with a few counts. The chain links TRBV6-2 or TRBV6-3 to TRBJ1-2, with TRBD1 matching over 9 bases. Trimming removed 0 bases from V and 7 bases from J; junction bases left unmatched: 9. Germline V CDR1 and CDR2: MNHEY, SVGEGT. The CDR3 contains 16 residues. CDR3 nucleotide sequence: TGTGCCAGCAGTTACTCGAGACGGGACAGGGACTCTGGCTACACCTTC. Translating it yields CASSYSRRDRDSGYTF.

The chain uses TRBV6-5 and TRBJ1-1, with TRBD1 matching over 7 bases. V shed 4 bases and J 11 bases; nucleotides not matched to a gene: 10. The germline V gene encodes CDR1 MNHEY and CDR2 SVGAGI. This CDR3 spans 13 amino acids. The CDR3 sequence: CASSFPSGTEAFF. The DNA for the CDR3 is TGTGCCAGCAGTTTTCCTTCAGGGACAGAGGCTTTCTTT.

The chain joins TRBV5-5 to TRBJ2-7; TRBD1 matches at 8 bases. The J segment lost 2 bases and the V segment lost 5 bases, leaving 6 bases of the junction unmatched. Germline V gene lookup returns CDR1 SGHKS and CDR2 YYEKEE (reference sequence). There are 14 residues in the CDR3. DNA of the CDR3: TGTGCCAGCAGGATGGGGACAGGTACCTACGAGCAGTACTTC. Its protein product is CASRMGTGTYEQYF.

The rearrangement uses TRBV5-4 and TRBJ2-1, with D possibly matching TRBD2 (5 bases). The CDR3 totals 14 residues. V was clipped by 3 bases and J by 8 bases, with 15 bases between them. CDR1 and CDR2 from the germline V gene are SGHNT and YYREEE (reference sequence). DNA for the CDR3: TGTGCCAGCAGCTCCGCTCGGGAAGCCGATGAGCAGTTCTTC. Residues: CASSSAREADEQFF.

The rearrangement joins TRBV3-1 (or the pseudogene TRBV3-2) to TRBJ1-5, with unresolved D. The CDR3 spans 12 residues. Germline-derived CDR1 and CDR2 are LGHDT and YNNKEL (reference sequence). V was trimmed by 6 bases and J by 3 bases, leaving 6 bases between them. CDR3 in amino acids: CASSFNNQPQHF. CDR3 nucleotide sequence: TGTGCCAGCAGTTTCAACAATCAGCCCCAGCATTTT.

In its sample, this clone was seen once. The chain joins TRBV11-3 to TRBJ2-5; a weak D match, TRBD2 (7 bases). The germline gives CDR1 SGHNT, CDR2 YENEEA. The CDR3 has 15 residues. V lost 0 bases to trimming and J lost 5 bases, with 13 bases between them. The CDR3 loop is CASSLETGGWETQYF. In DNA, the CDR3 is TGTGCCAGCAGCTTAGAAACGGGGGGCTGGGAGACCCAGTACTTC.

The V gene is TRBV21-1, the J gene TRBJ2-7; the table calls TRBD1, which could not be checked here. TRBV21-1 is described as a pseudogene. This CDR3 has 17 residues. DNA for the CDR3: TGTGCCAGCAGCTTTAGACAGGGGTCGTACAAATCCTACGAGCAGTACTTC. Translated, it gives CASSFRQGSYKSYEQYF.